This T cell receptor beta chain derives from a study of T cells in Graves' hyperthyroidism and ophthalmopathy. In this sample, this clonotype turned up a few times. The investigators amplified TCR beta CDR3 regions from RNA transcripts. An initial round of RT-PCR targeting the TCR CDR3 relied on the HTBI primer set. TCRdb analysed the multiplex PCR reads with MiXCR anew, one entry per CDR3 protein. The top ten clones hold about a sixth of a sample with 650,000 to 850,000 distinct CDR3 sequences, roughly a sixth of them seen once. Per the germline V gene, CDR1 is MGHRA and CDR2 is YSYEKL. V was clipped by 3 bases and J by 7 bases, with 16 bases between them. The CDR3 contains 15 residues.

The V gene is TRBV4-1, the J gene TRBJ2-1; D gene unclear. The material sequenced was blood. The sequence derives from a woman between 45 and 60 years old with Graves' hyperthyroidism that later progressed to Graves' ophthalmopathy. The CDR3 DNA reads as TGCGCCAGCAGCCATGTCCGGGTTTCGGCTAATGAGCAGTTCTTC. Its translation is CASSHVRVSANEQFF.